These 30 T cell receptor beta chains were sequenced from one sample in a study of blood T cells in healthy people across ages. Through a sample-barcoded 5' primer and a J-beta primer mix, a second PCR was run for roughly 6 to 12 cycles. TCRdb processed the 5' RACE reads anew with MiXCR; each CDR3 protein has one entry. The sample has roughly 730,000 distinct CDR3 sequences; around three fifths are singletons. The specimen was blood. These receptors were obtained from a man aged 40-50 years in good health.

This clonotype occurred many times. The V gene is TRBV6-2 or TRBV6-3, the J gene TRBJ2-6; D is unclear. The CDR3 extends over 14 amino acids. Germline values: CDR1 MNHEY, CDR2 SVGEGT. Between the trimmed V and J ends, which lost 2 bases and 6 bases, there was a span of 8 bases. The CDR3 reads CASSYGEEANVLTF. The CDR3, as DNA: TGTGCCAGCAGTTACGGGGAAGAGGCCAACGTCCTGACTTTC.

The chain is built from TRBV9 and TRBJ2-5; TRBD1 or TRBD2 may be the D gene (6 bases each). Germline-derived CDR1 and CDR2 are SGDLS and YYNGEE. V was clipped by 4 bases and J by 2 bases, with 18 bases between them. The CDR3 loop spans 16 amino acids. Here the CDR3 reads CASSLRGEDRQETQYF. The DNA for the CDR3 is TGTGCCAGCAGCCTAAGAGGGGAGGACAGACAAGAGACCCAGTACTTC.

This clonotype came up a few times. The chain couples TRBV4-1 to TRBJ2-5; D perhaps matches TRBD1 (5 bases). Germline V lookup: CDR1 MGHRA, CDR2 YSYEKL. This CDR3 has 15 amino acids. Trimming cost V 1 base and J 3 bases, with 12 bases left between them. CDR3 amino acids: CASSQGLGEEETQYF. CDR3 sequence (DNA): TGCGCCAGCAGCCAAGGTTTAGGGGAAGAAGAGACCCAGTACTTC.

V gene TRBV4-2 combines with J gene TRBJ2-7, with a possible D match to TRBD1 (5 bases). The CDR3 extends over 17 amino acids. Looked up from germline, CDR1 is LGHNA and CDR2 is YNFKEQ. V gave up 0 bases and J gave up 2 bases, with 17 bases separating them. CDR3 nucleotide sequence: TGTGCCAGCAGCCAAGAAGAAAAGACAGTGACCCCCTACGAGCAGTACTTC. Protein sequence: CASSQEEKTVTPYEQYF.

The chain uses TRBV28 and TRBJ1-2, with 9 bases lining up with TRBD1. From germline, CDR1 is MDHEN and CDR2 SYDVKM. The CDR3 has 15 amino acids. V lost 3 bases to trimming and J lost 7 bases; unmatched junction nucleotides: 9. CDR3 sequence reads: CASSFRDRELRGYTF. CDR3 in DNA: TGTGCCAGCAGTTTTCGGGACAGGGAACTCCGTGGCTACACCTTC.

A single count supports this clonotype. The chain is built from TRBV5-1 and TRBJ2-6; tentative D call: TRBD2 (6 bases). Trimming shortened V by 4 bases and J by 4 bases, and 18 bases separated the two germline ends. CDR3 length: 17 amino acids. The germline gives CDR1 SGHRS, CDR2 YFSETQ. The DNA of the CDR3 is TGCGCCAGCAGCCCCGAATTAGGAGGAGGGGGGGCCAACGTCCTGACTTTC. It is translated as CASSPELGGGGANVLTF. Based on the CDR3 plus reference TRBV5-1 and TRBJ2-6, the full variable domain is KAGVTQTPRYLIKTRGQQVTLSCSPISGHRSVSWYQQTPGQGLQFLFEYFSETQRNKGNFPGRFSGRQFSNSRSEMNVSTLELGDSALYLCASSPELGGGGANVLTFGAGSRLTVL.

This sequence joins TRBV28 and TRBJ2-5; 9 bases map to TRBD2. CDR3 length: 19 amino acids. Losses at the gene ends were 8 bases for V and 1 base for J; bases not matched to a gene: 20. CDR1 MDHEN and CDR2 SYDVKM come from the germline V gene. CDR3 protein: CASATAASGTAEAQETQYF. CDR3 sequence (DNA): TGTGCCAGCGCAACGGCAGCTAGCGGGACGGCTGAAGCCCAAGAGACCCAGTACTTC.

This clonotype was found a few times. The J gene is TRBJ2-1, the V gene TRBV7-9; TRBD2 agrees at 9 bases. The CDR3 extends over 16 amino acids. CDR1 and CDR2 (germline): SEHNR, FQNEAQ (reference sequence). Unmatched junction bases numbered 6, after V lost 2 bases and J lost 4 bases. DNA for the CDR3: TGTGCCAGCAGCTTAATGGGCGGGGGGGCTTACAATGAGCAGTTCTTC. Encoded protein: CASSLMGGGAYNEQFF.

This clonotype has only a few counts. CDR3 DNA sequence: TGTGCCGCGACTAGCGGGGGGGCCGCTGAGCAGTACTTC. It translates to CAATSGGAAEQYF. The genes are TRBV10-3 and TRBJ2-5; 14 nucleotides line up with TRBD2. After removal of 11 bases from V and 11 bases from J, the junction contained 10 bases not matched to a gene. Germline V gene lookup returns CDR1 ENHRY and CDR2 SYGVKD. CDR3 length equals 13 residues.

As regards this clonotype: A read error is possible here, since a much larger clone lies one base away. The V gene is TRBV5-1, the J gene TRBJ1-5; possibly TRBD1 for D (6 bases). Trimming shortened V by 0 bases and J by 6 bases, and 13 bases separated the two germline ends. CDR1 is SGHRS, CDR2 YFSETQ, per germline. The CDR3 has 15 residues. The CDR3 reads CASSLAGAGCQPQHF. CDR3 nucleotide sequence: TGCGCCAGCAGCTTGGCGGGGGCAGGTTGTCAGCCCCAGCATTTT.

The chain carries TRBV29-1 and TRBJ2-2, with 7 bases fitting TRBD2. The CDR3 sequence is 18 residues long. The V gene end was trimmed by 4 bases and the J gene end by 4 bases; junction bases not matched to a gene: 18. Germline-derived CDR1 and CDR2 are SQVTM and ANQGSEA. The CDR3 protein is CSVVGPLYSGSATGELFF. The DNA of the CDR3 is TGCAGCGTTGTAGGCCCGCTATATAGCGGGTCGGCCACCGGGGAGCTGTTTTTT.

This chain connects TRBV28 to TRBJ2-5; TRBD1 or TRBD2 may be the D gene (5 bases each). The CDR3 sequence is 15 residues long. Germline V gene data show CDR1 as MDHEN and CDR2 as SYDVKM. The germline V and J ends were trimmed by 5 bases and 4 bases, with 17 bases remaining between them. The CDR3: CASSPNRDGSETQYF. In DNA form, the CDR3 reads TGTGCCAGCAGTCCGAACCGGGACGGATCAGAGACCCAGTACTTC.

The V and J genes are TRBV12-5 and TRBJ1-4; D remains unclear. The CDR3 loop spans 14 amino acids. Germline V gene sequence: CDR1 LGHNT, CDR2 FRNRAP. V dropped 6 bases and J dropped 7 bases, with 15 bases sitting between them. CDR3 amino acids: CASGYSGYGEKLFF. Here the CDR3 DNA reads TGTGCTAGTGGATACAGCGGGTACGGTGAAAAACTGTTTTTT. Full variable domain (rest looked up from reference TRBV12-5 and TRBJ1-4): DARVTQTPRHKVTEMGQEVTMRCQPILGHNTVFWYRQTMMQGLELLAYFRNRAPLDDSGMPKDRFSAEMPDATLATLKIQPSEPRDSAVYFCASGYSGYGEKLFFGSGTQLSVL.

The chain recombines TRBV4-3 with TRBJ2-2, with D tentatively TRBD1 (6 bases). The V gene's germline CDR1 is LGHNA and CDR2 YSLEER. The CDR3 consists of 14 residues. V was shortened by 0 bases and J by 7 bases, with 9 bases between the two germline ends. For the CDR3, the DNA is TGCGCCAGCAGCCAAGAGGGGGCGATCGGGGAGCTGTTTTTT. This translates into CASSQEGAIGELFF.

This clonotype was observed a few times. The CDR3 DNA is TGCAGTGCTCGAGGACAGGGGCGGAATGAGCAGTTCTTC. This codes for CSARGQGRNEQFF. The chain uses TRBV20-1 and TRBJ2-1; TRBD1 matches 9 bases. The V gene end was trimmed by 5 bases and the J gene end by 7 bases; junction bases not matched to a gene: 6. This CDR3 spans 13 amino acids. Per the germline V gene, CDR1 is DFQATT and CDR2 is SNEGSKA (reference sequence).

This clonotype was observed a handful of times. The rearrangement uses TRBV7-2 and TRBJ2-6; D is undetermined. Germline V gives CDR1 SGHTA, CDR2 FQGNSA. V was trimmed by 7 bases and J by 2 bases, leaving 6 bases between them. The CDR3 is 13 residues long. CDR3 nucleotides: TGTGCCAGCATGGTCCCTGGGGCCAACGTCCTGACTTTC. Translating it yields CASMVPGANVLTF.

This clonotype turned up a few times. The chain recombines TRBV9 with TRBJ2-1; tentative D call: TRBD2 (6 bases). The germline V gene encodes CDR1 SGDLS and CDR2 YYNGEE. Trimming stripped 4 bases from V and 8 bases from J, with 19 bases between. This CDR3 region has 15 residues. The CDR3 protein is CASSFRELAGYEQFF. Here the CDR3 DNA reads TGTGCCAGCAGCTTTAGGGAACTAGCTGGCTATGAGCAGTTCTTC.

This chain connects TRBV5-1 to TRBJ2-1; D is perhaps TRBD1 (6 bases). Germline CDR1 is SGHRS and CDR2 is YFSETQ. Trimming pared 5 bases from V and 9 bases from J, leaving 18 bases between. The CDR3 runs 14 residues. CDR3 nucleotide sequence: TGCGCCAGCAGTAGGTCTGGGGGCGAGAGTGAGCAGTTCTTC. Translation gives CASSRSGGESEQFF.

The V and J genes are TRBV11-2 and TRBJ2-3; D is ambiguous. This CDR3 has 14 residues. Germline CDR1 reads SGHAT; CDR2 reads FQNNGV. V lost 6 bases and J lost 2, with 12 bases in between. CDR3 region: CASRVEFNTDTQYF. CDR3 nucleotides: TGTGCCAGCAGGGTTGAGTTTAACACAGATACGCAGTATTTT. The full variable domain, its missing parts supplied by reference TRBV11-2 and TRBJ2-3, is EAGVAQSPRYKIIEKRQSVAFWCNPISGHATLYWYQQILGQGPKLLIQFQNNGVVDDSQLPKDRFSAERLKGVDSTLKIQPAKLEDSAVYLCASRVEFNTDTQYFGPGTRLTVL.

The V and J genes are TRBV29-1 and TRBJ2-7; 10 nucleotides line up with TRBD1. The CDR3 covers 14 residues. V lost 7 bases and J lost 3; bases outside the gene matches: 9. In germline, CDR1 is SQVTM, CDR2 ANQGSEA. Here the CDR3 DNA reads TGCAGCGGCGCCCGGGACAGGGGCTTCTACGAGCAGTACTTC. Translation: CSGARDRGFYEQYF.

DNA for the CDR3: TGTGCCTGGAGTGGAAACAGGTGGGGTAACTATGGCTACACCTTC. This gives the protein CAWSGNRWGNYGYTF. This chain connects TRBV30 to TRBJ1-2; D might be TRBD1 (5 bases). V was shortened by 1 base and J by 1 base, with 13 bases between the two germline ends. Per germline, CDR1 GTSNPN and CDR2 SVGIG (reference sequence). This CDR3 comprises 15 residues.

This chain connects TRBV29-1 to TRBJ2-1; the D is unclear. This CDR3 region has 15 residues. V was trimmed by 3 bases and J by 1 base, leaving 13 bases between them. CDR1 is SQVTM and CDR2 is ANQGSEA in the germline V gene. The DNA for the CDR3 is TGCAGCGTTGAGTTGACGTATAGATCCTACAATGAGCAGTTCTTC. Residues: CSVELTYRSYNEQFF.

This rearrangement joins TRBV9 to TRBJ2-7; 7 bases match TRBD2. The trim removed 3 bases at V and 7 bases at J, leaving 25 bases unmatched. The germline CDR1 and CDR2 sequences are SGDLS and YYNGEE. The CDR3 extends over 19 amino acids. The CDR3 DNA reads as TGTGCCAGCAGCGCGAACACAGCTTTCCCAGCGGGGACGTTTAATGAGCAGTACTTC. Its translation: CASSANTAFPAGTFNEQYF. The whole variable domain, remainder taken from reference TRBV9 and TRBJ2-7, is DSGVTQTPKHLITATGQRVTLRCSPRSGDLSVYWYQQSLDQGLQFLIQYYNGEERAKGNILERFSAQQFPDLHSELNLSSLELGDSALYFCASSANTAFPAGTFNEQYFGPGTRLTVT.

The table lists this clonotype with a few counts. The CDR3 region is CQTQGRTEAFF. Written as DNA, the CDR3 is TGTCAAACACAGGGACGCACTGAAGCTTTCTTT. This chain joins TRBV28 and TRBJ1-1, with D possibly matching TRBD1 (6 bases). The CDR3 extends over 11 amino acids. Germline-derived CDR1 and CDR2 are MDHEN and SYDVKM. Together with reference TRBV28 and TRBJ1-1, the CDR3 gives the full variable domain: DVKVTQSSRYLVKRTGEKVFLECVQDMDHENMFWYRQDPGLGLRLIYFSYDVKMKEKGDIPEGYSVSREKKERFSLILESASTNQTSMYLCQTQGRTEAFFGQGTRLTVV.

This clonotype came up once. The chain carries TRBV7-3 and TRBJ2-7; TRBD2 aligns across 14 bases. The V gene end was trimmed by 4 bases and the J gene end by 7 bases; junction bases not matched to a gene: 9. The CDR3 is 16 amino acids. CDR1 SGHTA and CDR2 FQGTGA come from the germline V gene. Written as DNA, the CDR3 is TGTGCCAGCAGCTCCGGACTAGCGGGAGGTTGGGATGAGCAGTACTTC. Its translation is CASSSGLAGGWDEQYF.

The gene calls are TRBV6-5 and TRBJ2-3, with a tentative D call TRBD2 (7 bases). The germline V and J ends were trimmed by 4 bases and 8 bases, with 13 bases remaining between them. This CDR3 has 13 residues. The V gene's germline CDR1 is MNHEY and CDR2 SVGAGI. The CDR3 DNA reads as TGTGCCAGCAGTTGGAACAGGGAGGGTACGCAGTATTTT. Protein: CASSWNREGTQYF.

This clonotype was counted only a few times. The chain is built from TRBV20-1 and TRBJ2-5; 9 nucleotides align to TRBD1. Judging by the DNA end, TRBJ2-7 fits better; the J call may be wrong. The CDR3 is 12 residues long. The germline V gene encodes CDR1 DFQATT and CDR2 SNEGSKA (reference sequence). The CDR3 loop reads CSARQGVYEQYF. The DNA for the CDR3 is TGCAGTGCGAGACAGGGGGTCTACGAGCAGTACTTC.

This clonotype was seen a handful of times. V and J are TRBV6-2 or TRBV6-3 and TRBJ2-7; 8 nucleotides agree with TRBD1. The CDR3 totals 15 residues. Germline values: CDR1 MNHEY, CDR2 SVGEGT. With 4 bases clipped from V and 7 bases from J, the junction kept 12 bases outside the gene matches. The CDR3 here is CASSFSGGDYNEQYF. Written as DNA, the CDR3 is TGTGCCAGCAGTTTTTCAGGGGGCGACTACAATGAGCAGTACTTC.

The chain has TRBV16 and TRBJ2-1, with D hard to call. Trimming cost V 0 bases and J 7 bases, with 10 bases left between them. The CDR3 sequence is 14 residues long. Germline CDR1 and CDR2: KGHSY and FQNENV. The CDR3 region has the DNA TGTGCCAGCAGCCAATCAGCCCTAGAAAATGAGCAGTTCTTC. It yields the protein CASSQSALENEQFF.

The chain carries TRBV24-1 and TRBJ2-5; possibly TRBD1 for D (9 bases). The V end lost 10 bases, the J end lost 11 bases, and 34 bases lay between the germline ends. The CDR3 consists of 17 residues. The germline CDR1 and CDR2 sequences are KGHDR and SFDVKD. The CDR3 DNA reads TGTGCCACAGGACAGGGGACAATAGCGGGATATAGGGATGAGCAGTACTTC. Encoded protein: CATGQGTIAGYRDEQYF.